The 27 T cell receptor beta chains listed next were all sequenced from one sample in a study of blood T cell repertoires in COVID-19. Using immunoSEQ multiplex PCR, the repertoire was profiled, and TCRdb retains in-frame clones only, with some absent. Of around 220,000 clones in the sample, 86% were seen once. The sequenced material came from peripheral blood. Every receptor here comes from a woman between 50 and 59 years old with COVID-19, enrolled during active disease.

The V gene is TRBV10-3, the J gene TRBJ1-2, with no clear D. Germline assignment: CDR1 ENHRY and CDR2 SYGVKD. V was cut by 0 bases and J by 2 bases, with 13 bases left in between. The CDR3 consists of 16 residues. Here the CDR3 DNA reads TGTGCCATCAGTGAGTCGAAGGAGCACCTCAACTATGGCTACACCTTC. This translates into CAISESKEHLNYGYTF.

This rearrangement joins TRBV23-1 to TRBJ1-1, with 9 positions matching TRBD1. TRBV23-1 is classed as an ORF, of uncertain function. There are 16 residues in the CDR3. Trimming cost V 2 bases and J 1 base; bases outside gene matches: 5. The CDR3 reads CASSQATGQGNTEAFF. The CDR3 nucleotides are TGCGCCAGCAGTCAAGCCACGGGACAGGGGAACACTGAAGCTTTCTTT.

V is TRBV4-2 and J is TRBJ1-5; unclear D gene. Germline CDR1 reads LGHNA; CDR2 reads YNFKEQ. This CDR3 has 15 residues. The germline V and J ends were trimmed by 0 bases and 5 bases, with 11 bases remaining between them. CDR3 protein: CASSQDSGRDQPQHF. The CDR3 DNA sequence: TGTGCCAGCAGCCAAGATTCGGGGAGGGATCAGCCCCAGCATTTT.

The V and J genes are TRBV7-8 and TRBJ1-3, with a possible D match to TRBD1 (6 bases). V was pared by 2 bases and J by 0 bases, with 8 bases between. The CDR3 sequence is 15 residues long. Germline V gene data show CDR1 as SGHVS and CDR2 as FQNEAQ. The CDR3 DNA is TGTGCCAGCAGCTTACAGGGGAGCTCTGGAAACACCATATATTTT. Its translation: CASSLQGSSGNTIYF.

The CDR3 coding sequence is TGTGCCAGCAGCCCCGGGGATGGGGGTGCGGGGAACTCCTACGAGCAGTACTTC. Protein sequence: CASSPGDGGAGNSYEQYF. The chain has TRBV9 and TRBJ2-7, with D possibly being TRBD2 (6 bases). Germline CDR1 reads SGDLS; CDR2 reads YYNGEE. Trimming shortened V by 4 bases and J by 0 bases, and 23 bases separated the two germline ends. The CDR3 extends over 18 amino acids.

The genes are TRBV12-5 and TRBJ2-7; 7 nucleotides match TRBD1. The CDR3 is 12 residues long. The V gene end was trimmed by 5 bases and the J gene end by 2 bases; junction bases not matched to a gene: 0. Germline CDR1 and CDR2: LGHNT and FRNRAP. The CDR3 protein is CASGGTAYEQYF. DNA for the CDR3: TGTGCTAGTGGTGGGACAGCCTACGAGCAGTACTTC.

The chain is built from TRBV19 and TRBJ1-5; tentatively, D is TRBD1 (5 bases). Germline values: CDR1 LNHDA, CDR2 SQIVND (reference sequence). The V gene lost 4 bases and the J gene lost 7 bases, with 17 bases spanning the gap. The CDR3 is 15 amino acids. CDR3 in amino acids: CASSSTEGFRQPQHF. CDR3 in DNA: TGTGCCAGTAGTAGTACGGAGGGGTTTCGGCAGCCCCAGCATTTT.

The genes are TRBV28 and TRBJ1-2; 7 bases line up with TRBD1. This CDR3 region has 14 residues. The V segment lost 6 bases and the J segment 4 bases; nucleotides outside the gene matches: 8. CDR1 is MDHEN, CDR2 SYDVKM, per germline. The CDR3 loop reads CASSLIRGVYGYTF. CDR3 nucleotide sequence: TGTGCCAGCAGCTTGATCAGGGGGGTCTATGGCTACACCTTC.

The chain links TRBV9 to TRBJ2-1, with 12 bases identical to TRBD2. V lost 4 bases, J lost 8 bases, and 4 bases stayed unmatched. The CDR3 is made up of 14 amino acids. The germline gives CDR1 SGDLS, CDR2 YYNGEE. The CDR3 bases are TGTGCCAGCAGCATCCGGACTAGCGGGGATGAGCAGTTCTTC. It codes for CASSIRTSGDEQFF.

The chain uses TRBV9 and TRBJ1-6, with D unresolved. Trimming took off 0 bases at V and 8 bases at J, with 9 bases between the two ends. The CDR3 length is 14 residues. Germline CDR1 reads SGDLS; CDR2 reads YYNGEE. The CDR3 coding sequence is TGTGCCAGCAGCGTAGATCCGGGAGATTCACCCCTCCACTTT. Translated, it gives CASSVDPGDSPLHF.

The chain recombines TRBV11-3 with TRBJ1-1, with 9 nucleotides matching TRBD1. From germline, CDR1 is SGHNT and CDR2 YENEEA. The CDR3 length is 15 residues. With 4 bases clipped from V and 0 bases from J, the junction kept 3 bases outside the gene matches. The CDR3 region has the DNA TGTGCCAGCAGCTCCCGGGACAGGGTGAACACTGAAGCTTTCTTT. Protein product: CASSSRDRVNTEAFF.

The gene calls are TRBV6-2 or TRBV6-3 and TRBJ1-3, with D possibly matching TRBD1 (5 bases). V gave up 0 bases and J gave up 4 bases, with 7 bases separating them. CDR1 MNHEY and CDR2 SVGEGT come from the germline V gene. This CDR3 has 14 residues. The CDR3 protein is CASSYSGLGNTIYF. As DNA, the CDR3 is TGTGCCAGCAGTTACTCGGGACTCGGAAACACCATATATTTT.

The chain carries TRBV28 and TRBJ2-7; 8 bases fit TRBD1. The V and J ends lost 6 bases and 2 bases, in that order; junction bases with no gene match: 9. This CDR3 spans 15 amino acids. Germline CDR1 MDHEN, CDR2 SYDVKM. CDR3 bases: TGTGCCAGCAGCATTAACAGGGGGATTACCTACGAGCAGTACTTC. Its protein product is CASSINRGITYEQYF.

V gene TRBV5-1 combines with J gene TRBJ1-1; maybe TRBD1 (5 bases). CDR3 length: 16 amino acids. Per the germline V gene, CDR1 is SGHRS and CDR2 is YFSETQ. V was cut by 1 base and J by 5 bases, with 18 bases left in between. DNA of the CDR3: TGCGCCAGCAGCTTGAATGGGGGTATGGGGAGGACTGAAGCTTTCTTT. It yields the protein CASSLNGGMGRTEAFF.

The chain uses TRBV5-4 and TRBJ1-4; D gene unclear. The V gene lost 1 base and the J gene lost 5 bases, with 15 bases spanning the gap. Germline V CDR1 and CDR2: SGHNT, YYREEE (reference sequence). The CDR3 extends over 16 amino acids. CDR3 sequence reads: CASSLNSPGKNEKLFF. The CDR3 coding sequence is TGTGCCAGCAGCTTGAACTCTCCAGGCAAGAATGAAAAACTGTTTTTT.

The chain carries TRBV14 and TRBJ1-6; D might be TRBD1 (5 bases). Per germline, CDR1 SGHDN and CDR2 FVKESK. The CDR3 has 13 residues. V shed 6 bases and J shed 7 bases, with 10 bases lying between them. CDR3 sequence: CASSLGGNSPLHF. The CDR3 nucleotides are TGTGCCAGCAGTCTGGGGGGGAATTCACCCCTCCACTTT.

V gene TRBV10-3 combines with J gene TRBJ1-2; TRBD1 matches at 7 bases. Per germline, CDR1 ENHRY and CDR2 SYGVKD. The CDR3 loop spans 14 amino acids. The ends lost 6 bases at V and 3 bases at J; junction bases unmatched: 7. The CDR3 DNA reads as TGTGCCATCAGGGAGACAGGGAATGACTATGGCTACACCTTC. This sequence encodes CAIRETGNDYGYTF.

The genes are TRBV28 and TRBJ2-3, with 7 positions matching TRBD2. The CDR3 has 19 amino acids. Germline CDR1 reads MDHEN; CDR2 reads SYDVKM. Germline trimming cut 3 bases from V and 2 bases from J; bases unmatched to any gene: 17. The CDR3 DNA is TGTGCCAGCAGTTTGCCGACGAGCGGGGCCCACATGAACACAGATACGCAGTATTTT. Its protein product is CASSLPTSGAHMNTDTQYF. The entire variable domain, with the rest obtained from reference TRBV28 and TRBJ2-3, is as follows: DVKVTQSSRYLVKRTGEKVFLECVQDMDHENMFWYRQDPGLGLRLIYFSYDVKMKEKGDIPEGYSVSREKKERFSLILESASTNQTSMYLCASSLPTSGAHMNTDTQYFGPGTRLTVL.

The genes are TRBV18 and TRBJ1-5; 7 bases match TRBD1. The CDR3 length is 16 residues. CDR1 and CDR2 from the germline V gene are KGHSH and LQKENI. Trimming cost V 2 bases and J 0 bases; bases outside gene matches: 4. The CDR3 DNA follows: TGTGCCAGCTCACCAGAGACAGGGAATAGCAATCAGCCCCAGCATTTT. Amino acids: CASSPETGNSNQPQHF.

The chain carries TRBV2 and TRBJ1-2, with D possibly matching TRBD1 (5 bases). V lost 3 bases and J 5 bases, leaving 7 bases between the germline ends. CDR3 size: 12 residues. CDR1 SNHLY and CDR2 FYNNEI come from the germline V gene. CDR3 sequence: CASSDTGYGYTF. The CDR3, as DNA: TGTGCCAGCAGTGATACAGGATATGGCTACACCTTC.

V gene TRBV10-3 combines with J gene TRBJ1-6; D is undetermined. CDR1 and CDR2 (germline): ENHRY, SYGVKD. This CDR3 contains 17 residues. Deletions cut 0 bases from V and 10 bases from J, with 19 bases between. CDR3 protein: CAISESAGPTRGSPLHF. In DNA, the CDR3 is TGTGCCATCAGTGAGTCAGCTGGGCCTACCCGAGGGTCACCCCTCCACTTT.

The chain combines TRBV19 with TRBJ1-4; 7 positions match TRBD1. CDR3 size: 16 residues. Germline V gene data show CDR1 as LNHDA and CDR2 as SQIVND (reference sequence). V gave up 6 bases and J gave up 7 bases; unmatched junction bases: 14. Here the CDR3 reads CASSSQGGRPGEKLFF. CDR3 DNA sequence: TGTGCCAGTAGCTCCCAGGGGGGCCGGCCTGGTGAAAAACTGTTTTTT.

V and J are TRBV5-4 and TRBJ2-5, with D unresolved. Germline values: CDR1 SGHNT, CDR2 YYREEE (reference sequence). The CDR3 has 15 amino acids. Trimming took 0 bases from V and 1 from J, leaving 10 bases between them. CDR3 sequence reads: CASSLVPLGQETQYF. The CDR3 bases are TGTGCCAGCAGCTTGGTGCCTCTAGGCCAAGAGACCCAGTACTTC.

This sequence joins TRBV10-3 and TRBJ2-3; weak D call: TRBD2 (5 bases). The germline V gene has CDR1 ENHRY and CDR2 SYGVKD. There are 15 residues in the CDR3. V gave up 7 bases and J gave up 0 bases, with 14 bases separating them. The CDR3 nucleotides are TGTGCCATCAACCCAGCGGAACCTAGCACAGATACGCAGTATTTT. This sequence encodes CAINPAEPSTDTQYF.

The gene calls are TRBV28 and TRBJ1-5; D might be TRBD1 (5 bases). V lost 5 bases and J 3 bases, leaving 11 bases between the germline ends. Germline V gene sequence: CDR1 MDHEN, CDR2 SYDVKM. CDR3 length equals 14 residues. This CDR3 is CASSRGYPNQPQHF. In DNA, the CDR3 is TGTGCCAGCAGTAGGGGATACCCCAATCAGCCCCAGCATTTT.

The V call is TRBV14, the J call TRBJ2-6; 10 nucleotides match TRBD1. The CDR3 has 20 residues. The germline V gene encodes CDR1 SGHDN and CDR2 FVKESK. V trimming: 3 bases; J trimming: 0 bases; junction bases outside the gene matches: 11. DNA of the CDR3: TGTGCCAGCAGCCACCCGAAAGGGACAGGGGTACGCTCTGGGGCCAACGTCCTGACTTTC. It translates to CASSHPKGTGVRSGANVLTF.

The count of this clone is one. The rearrangement links TRBV5-1 to TRBJ1-1, with D maybe TRBD1 (5 bases). Between the trimmed V and J ends, which lost 1 base and 5 bases, there was a span of 15 bases. In germline, CDR1 is SGHRS, CDR2 YFSETQ. The CDR3 runs to 15 residues. The DNA for the CDR3 is TGCGCCAGCAGCTTGCCAGGAGGGGCAGGTACTGAAGCTTTCTTT. It codes for CASSLPGGAGTEAFF.